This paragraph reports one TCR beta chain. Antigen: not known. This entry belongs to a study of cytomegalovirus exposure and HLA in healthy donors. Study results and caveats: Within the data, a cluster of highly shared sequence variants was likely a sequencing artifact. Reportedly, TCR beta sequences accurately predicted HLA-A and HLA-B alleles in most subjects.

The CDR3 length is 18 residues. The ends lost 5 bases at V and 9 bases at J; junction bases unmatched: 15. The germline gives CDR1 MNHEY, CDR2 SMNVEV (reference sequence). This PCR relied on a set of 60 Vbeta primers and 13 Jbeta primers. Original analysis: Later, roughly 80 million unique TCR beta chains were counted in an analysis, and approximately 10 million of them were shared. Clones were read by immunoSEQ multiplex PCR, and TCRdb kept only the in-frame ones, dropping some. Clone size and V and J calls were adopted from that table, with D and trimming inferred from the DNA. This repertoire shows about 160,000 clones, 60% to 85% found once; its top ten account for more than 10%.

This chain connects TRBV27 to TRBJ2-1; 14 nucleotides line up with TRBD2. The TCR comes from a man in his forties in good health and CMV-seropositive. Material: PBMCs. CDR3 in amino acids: CASSPRMGLAGANGEQFF. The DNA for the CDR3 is TGTGCCAGCAGTCCCCGAATGGGACTAGCGGGAGCAAATGGTGAGCAGTTCTTC.